These T cell receptor beta chains were read from a single sample in a study of control samples from healthy donors and cancer patients. Generated by immunoSEQ multiplex PCR, the TCRdb table keeps only in-frame clones and is missing some. The sample records about 140,000 clones, roughly 92% being singletons. The sample was blood. The origin of the receptors is a man younger than 40 in good health. Each CDR3 is given with its conserved first and last residue. D genes are given only for firm matches. Size is omitted from some rows. Given values are once, few, many or a class for expanded clones.

V gene: TRBV19; clone size: -; J gene: TRBJ1-2; D gene: TRBD1; CDR3 DNA: TGTGCCAGTAGTACCGGGACAGGGGGACGGGTTGGCTACACCTTC; CDR3 protein: CASSTGTGGRVGYTF
V gene: TRBV30; clone size: few; J gene: TRBJ1-4; D gene: -; CDR3 DNA: TGTGCCTGGAGCGCCGGGGGCGGGCTCCGGGAAAAACTGTTTTTT; CDR3 protein: CAWSAGGGLREKLFF
V gene: TRBV27; clone size: -; J gene: TRBJ1-3; D gene: -; CDR3 DNA: TGTGCCAGCAGTTCTACGTTCTCTGGAAACACCATATATTTT; CDR3 protein: CASSSTFSGNTIYF
V gene: TRBV27; clone size: -; J gene: TRBJ1-2; D gene: TRBD1; CDR3 DNA: TGTGCCAGCAGTTTACGGACAGGGAGTAACTATGGCTACACCTTC; CDR3 protein: CASSLRTGSNYGYTF
V gene: TRBV19; clone size: -; J gene: TRBJ2-1; D gene: -; CDR3 DNA: TGTGCCAGTAGTATGAACAGGGTTTCCAATGAGCAGTTCTTC; CDR3 protein: CASSMNRVSNEQFF
V gene: TRBV9; clone size: -; J gene: TRBJ2-5; D gene: TRBD2; CDR3 DNA: TGTGCCAGCAGCGTAGCCGGGAGGGGGCAAGAGACCCAGTACTTC; CDR3 protein: CASSVAGRGQETQYF
V gene: TRBV4-1; clone size: -; J gene: TRBJ2-2; D gene: -; CDR3 DNA: TGCGCCAGCAGCCAAGAATTACTAGCATCCGGGGAGCTGTTTTTT; CDR3 protein: CASSQELLASGELFF
V gene: TRBV15; clone size: -; J gene: TRBJ2-5; D gene: -; CDR3 DNA: TGTGCCACCAGCAGAGGGCCGGGTGGGGAGACCCAGTACTTC; CDR3 protein: CATSRGPGGETQYF
V gene: TRBV5-8; clone size: -; J gene: TRBJ2-5; D gene: -; CDR3 DNA: TGTGCCAGCAGCTACCAGGGGATCCGGACCCAGTACTTC; CDR3 protein: CASSYQGIRTQYF
V gene: TRBV2; clone size: -; J gene: TRBJ1-5; D gene: -; CDR3 DNA: TGTGCCAGCAGGGAAGACAGTAGCCAGCCCCAGCATTTT; CDR3 protein: CASREDSSQPQHF
V gene: TRBV19; clone size: -; J gene: TRBJ2-3; D gene: TRBD2; CDR3 DNA: TGTGCCAGCCGGGGACTAGCGGCAGATACGCAGTATTTT; CDR3 protein: CASRGLAADTQYF
V gene: TRBV3-1/TRBV3-2; clone size: once; J gene: TRBJ2-3; D gene: TRBD2; CDR3 DNA: TGTGCCAGCAGCCCTCTAGCGGGAGGGCCCACAGATACGCAGTATTTT; CDR3 protein: CASSPLAGGPTDTQYF
V gene: TRBV7-2; clone size: -; J gene: TRBJ1-3; D gene: -; CDR3 DNA: TGTGCCAGCAGCTTAGAGGCTTTCTCTGGAAACACCATATATTTT; CDR3 protein: CASSLEAFSGNTIYF
V gene: TRBV15; clone size: -; J gene: TRBJ1-2; D gene: -; CDR3 DNA: TGTGCCACCAGCAGAGATTTTGGACAAGTGGGGAGCTACACCTTC; CDR3 protein: CATSRDFGQVGSYTF
V gene: TRBV19; clone size: once; J gene: TRBJ1-2; D gene: -; CDR3 DNA: TGTGCCAGTAGTATCGCAGGGGTCGCTTCTCTAGGCTACACCTTC; CDR3 protein: CASSIAGVASLGYTF
V gene: TRBV20-1; clone size: -; J gene: TRBJ2-3; D gene: -; CDR3 DNA: TGCAGTGTGGGCGTTGTAGATACGCAGTATTTT; CDR3 protein: CSVGVVDTQYF
V gene: TRBV30; clone size: -; J gene: TRBJ1-1; D gene: -; CDR3 DNA: TGTGCCTGGAGTATTGATGTTAAGCTTGAAGCTTTCTTT; CDR3 protein: CAWSIDVKLEAFF
V gene: TRBV6-5; clone size: -; J gene: TRBJ2-7; D gene: TRBD2; CDR3 DNA: TGTGCCAGCAGCCTAGAACTAGCGGATGCATCCGAGCAGTACTTC; CDR3 protein: CASSLELADASEQYF
V gene: TRBV27; clone size: -; J gene: TRBJ2-7; D gene: -; CDR3 DNA: TGTGCCAGCAGCTCGACAGCCGACACCTACGAGCAGTACTTC; CDR3 protein: CASSSTADTYEQYF
V gene: TRBV28; clone size: -; J gene: TRBJ1-2; D gene: TRBD1; CDR3 DNA: TGTGCCAGCAGCCTGACAGGGAACTATGGCTACACCTTC; CDR3 protein: CASSLTGNYGYTF
V gene: TRBV6-5; clone size: once; J gene: TRBJ2-7; D gene: TRBD1; CDR3 DNA: TGTGCCAGCAGTTACACGGGACAGTACGAGCAGTACTTC; CDR3 protein: CASSYTGQYEQYF
V gene: TRBV23-1; clone size: -; J gene: TRBJ1-5; D gene: TRBD1; CDR3 DNA: TGCGCCAGCAGTCAATCCATGGACAGGAATAGCAATCAGCCCCAGCATTTT; CDR3 protein: CASSQSMDRNSNQPQHF
V gene: TRBV28; clone size: -; J gene: TRBJ1-4; D gene: TRBD1; CDR3 DNA: TGTGCCAGCAGTTTAGTGGGACAGGGGTTAAATGAAAAACTGTTTTTT; CDR3 protein: CASSLVGQGLNEKLFF
V gene: TRBV11-3; clone size: -; J gene: TRBJ2-5; D gene: -; CDR3 DNA: TGTGCCAGCAGCTTCCTAGGGAGACAAGAGACCCAGTACTTC; CDR3 protein: CASSFLGRQETQYF
V gene: TRBV6-5; clone size: few; J gene: TRBJ1-6; D gene: TRBD1; CDR3 DNA: TGTGCCAGCAGCCCGACAGGGAATAATTCACCCCTCCACTTT; CDR3 protein: CASSPTGNNSPLHF
V gene: TRBV6-5; clone size: once; J gene: TRBJ1-1; D gene: -; CDR3 DNA: TGTGCCAGCAGTTCGACAGTGAACACTGAAGCTTTCTTT; CDR3 protein: CASSSTVNTEAFF
V gene: TRBV19; clone size: -; J gene: TRBJ2-3; D gene: -; CDR3 DNA: TGTGCCAGTAGTACCCTGTTTGATACGCAGTATTTT; CDR3 protein: CASSTLFDTQYF
V gene: TRBV13; clone size: once; J gene: TRBJ2-1; D gene: TRBD1; CDR3 DNA: TGTGCCAGCAGCTCACAGGGGGCCTCCTACAATGAGCAGTTCTTC; CDR3 protein: CASSSQGASYNEQFF
V gene: TRBV19; clone size: -; J gene: TRBJ2-2; D gene: TRBD2; CDR3 DNA: TGTGCCAGTAGTATATTAGGAGCGGGAGGTTATACCGGGGAGCTGTTTTTT; CDR3 protein: CASSILGAGGYTGELFF
V gene: TRBV5-6; clone size: -; J gene: TRBJ2-7; D gene: -; CDR3 DNA: TGTGCCAGCAGCCTCTGGGGACGGAGGACCTACGAGCAGTACTTC; CDR3 protein: CASSLWGRRTYEQYF
V gene: TRBV28; clone size: once; J gene: TRBJ2-5; D gene: -; CDR3 DNA: TGTGCCAGCAGTTTATTCTTCGGGGGCGAGGAGACCCAGTACTTC; CDR3 protein: CASSLFFGGEETQYF
V gene: TRBV7-3; clone size: -; J gene: TRBJ2-6; D gene: -; CDR3 DNA: TGTGCCAGCAGCTTGGGACACTCTGGGGCCAACGTCCTGACTTTC; CDR3 protein: CASSLGHSGANVLTF
V gene: TRBV4-1; clone size: -; J gene: TRBJ1-5; D gene: -; CDR3 DNA: TGCGCCAGCAGCCAAGGGATTGGCAGGGGCCCTCAGCCCCAGCATTTT; CDR3 protein: CASSQGIGRGPQPQHF
V gene: TRBV7-9; clone size: -; J gene: TRBJ1-4; D gene: TRBD1; CDR3 DNA: TGTGCCAGCAGCGGACAGGGGGCGAATGAAAAACTGTTTTTT; CDR3 protein: CASSGQGANEKLFF
V gene: TRBV12-3/TRBV12-4; clone size: -; J gene: TRBJ2-2; D gene: -; CDR3 DNA: TGTGCCAGCAGTCGCCTTACCGGGGAGCTGTTTTTT; CDR3 protein: CASSRLTGELFF
V gene: TRBV5-1; clone size: -; J gene: TRBJ2-7; D gene: -; CDR3 DNA: TGCGCCAGCAGCTCAGCCGGGGTCCGCGAGCAGTACTTC; CDR3 protein: CASSSAGVREQYF
V gene: TRBV28; clone size: -; J gene: TRBJ2-7; D gene: -; CDR3 DNA: TGTGCCAGCAGGACGGGACTGCTAAGCGAGCAGTACTTC; CDR3 protein: CASRTGLLSEQYF
V gene: TRBV29-1; clone size: -; J gene: TRBJ1-4; D gene: -; CDR3 DNA: TGCAGCGTTAAGGACAGAAGAGAAAAACTGTTTTTT; CDR3 protein: CSVKDRREKLFF
V gene: TRBV18; clone size: -; J gene: TRBJ1-2; D gene: -; CDR3 DNA: TGTGCCAGCTCACCACCAGGGACCGCAGACCATGGCTACACCTTC; CDR3 protein: CASSPPGTADHGYTF
V gene: TRBV2; clone size: -; J gene: TRBJ2-1; D gene: -; CDR3 DNA: TGTGCCAGCAGTGTGGACAGCGAGCAGTTCTTC; CDR3 protein: CASSVDSEQFF
V gene: TRBV2; clone size: many; J gene: TRBJ2-2; D gene: -; CDR3 DNA: TGTGCCAGCAGTGGTCAGGGGAACACCGGGGAGCTGTTTTTT; CDR3 protein: CASSGQGNTGELFF
V gene: TRBV23-1; clone size: -; J gene: TRBJ1-1; D gene: -; CDR3 DNA: TGCGCCAGCAGTCTTTTGAAAAGGGCTTTCTTT; CDR3 protein: CASSLLKRAFF
V gene: TRBV7-9; clone size: -; J gene: TRBJ2-5; D gene: -; CDR3 DNA: TGTGCCAGCAGCTTACAGTTGGCAGGGACCGGTTGGGAGACCCAGTACTTC; CDR3 protein: CASSLQLAGTGWETQYF
V gene: TRBV29-1; clone size: -; J gene: TRBJ1-2; D gene: TRBD1; CDR3 DNA: TGCAGCGTGGGGGGACAGTTGTATGGCTACACCTTC; CDR3 protein: CSVGGQLYGYTF
V gene: TRBV19; clone size: -; J gene: TRBJ1-1; D gene: -; CDR3 DNA: TGTGCCAGTACTTATTGGGGGGGCTTGACCCCTGAAGCTTTCTTT; CDR3 protein: CASTYWGGLTPEAFF
V gene: TRBV7-9; clone size: -; J gene: TRBJ1-5; D gene: -; CDR3 DNA: TGTGCCAGCAGCTTTAACAATCAGCCCCAGCATTTT; CDR3 protein: CASSFNNQPQHF
V gene: TRBV19; clone size: -; J gene: TRBJ2-1; D gene: -; CDR3 DNA: TGTGCCAGTAGTATGAGGCAGGGCAATGAGCAGTTCTTC; CDR3 protein: CASSMRQGNEQFF
V gene: TRBV4-1; clone size: -; J gene: TRBJ2-7; D gene: -; CDR3 DNA: TGCGCCAGCAGCCAAGCGGATCTCGGCTTCTCCTACGAGCAGTACTTC; CDR3 protein: CASSQADLGFSYEQYF
V gene: TRBV30; clone size: -; J gene: TRBJ2-1; D gene: -; CDR3 DNA: TGTGCCTGGAGTAGCCTAGGGCTAGCGAAAAGCTCCTACAATGAGCAGTTCTTC; CDR3 protein: CAWSSLGLAKSSYNEQFF
V gene: TRBV7-6; clone size: -; J gene: TRBJ2-2; D gene: -; CDR3 DNA: TGTGCCAGCAGCTTCGGAGGGCCTCCCGGGGAGCTGTTTTTT; CDR3 protein: CASSFGGPPGELFF
V gene: TRBV19; clone size: -; J gene: TRBJ1-2; D gene: TRBD1; CDR3 DNA: TGTGCCAGTAAATCGCTGGACAGGGCCTATGGCTACACCTTC; CDR3 protein: CASKSLDRAYGYTF
V gene: TRBV30; clone size: -; J gene: TRBJ1-1; D gene: -; CDR3 DNA: TGTGCCTGGAGTGGCACTTTAGCTGAAGCTTTCTTT; CDR3 protein: CAWSGTLAEAFF
V gene: TRBV28; clone size: -; J gene: TRBJ1-2; D gene: -; CDR3 DNA: TGTGCCAGCAGTTTGGGGACTATATATGGCTACACCTTC; CDR3 protein: CASSLGTIYGYTF
V gene: TRBV10-3; clone size: -; J gene: TRBJ1-5; D gene: -; CDR3 DNA: TGTGCCACCTCAGGGGGCAATCAGCCCCAGCATTTT; CDR3 protein: CATSGGNQPQHF
V gene: TRBV29-1; clone size: -; J gene: TRBJ2-3; D gene: TRBD1; CDR3 DNA: TGCAGCGTTGGGACAGGGGGACCAGATACGCAGTATTTT; CDR3 protein: CSVGTGGPDTQYF
V gene: TRBV2; clone size: -; J gene: TRBJ2-1; D gene: TRBD1; CDR3 DNA: TGTGCCAGCAGTGGTCACAGGGGGAATGAGCAGTTCTTC; CDR3 protein: CASSGHRGNEQFF
V gene: TRBV30; clone size: -; J gene: TRBJ1-6; D gene: -; CDR3 DNA: TGTGCCTGGAGTCGAGGGGCGGGTTCACCCCTCCACTTT; CDR3 protein: CAWSRGAGSPLHF
V gene: TRBV2; clone size: -; J gene: TRBJ1-1; D gene: -; CDR3 DNA: TGTGCCAGCAACGTGTTACAGACGAACACTGAAGCTTTCTTT; CDR3 protein: CASNVLQTNTEAFF
V gene: TRBV6-5; clone size: -; J gene: TRBJ2-5; D gene: -; CDR3 DNA: TGTGCCAGCAACCAAGAGACCCAGTACTTC; CDR3 protein: CASNQETQYF
V gene: TRBV2; clone size: -; J gene: TRBJ1-1; D gene: -; CDR3 DNA: TGTGCCAGCACCGCCGACACTGAAGCTTTCTTT; CDR3 protein: CASTADTEAFF